This is a list of T cell receptor beta chains from one sample in a study of blood T cells in healthy people across ages. Using its own MiXCR run on the 5' RACE reads, TCRdb lists one record per CDR3 protein. The sample consists of 1.2 million to 1.5 million distinct CDR3 sequences, roughly 59% of them appearing once. The sample taken for sequencing was blood. These receptors were collected from a man in his late teens or twenties in good health. CDR3s include the opening cysteine and the closing phenylalanine or tryptophan. D genes are given only for firm matches. A clone size is listed for some rows: how often the clone was seen (once, few, many), or a class if it is expanded.

clone_size,d_call,v_call,j_call,cdr3_nt,cdr3_aa
NA,NA,TRBV29-1,TRBJ1-2,TGCAGCGTTGCTTCTCATCGAACTAACTATGGCTACACCTTC,CSVASHRTNYGYTF
NA,NA,TRBV6-6,TRBJ1-1,TGTGCCAGCTACGACCTAGAAGCTTTCTTT,CASYDLEAFF
NA,NA,TRBV5-6,TRBJ2-5,TGTGCCAGCAGCGGCATCCGGGACTACCAAGAGACCCAGTACTTC,CASSGIRDYQETQYF
NA,NA,TRBV21-1,TRBJ2-7,TGTGCCAGCAGCAAAGTACCCTCAGGATATCAGGGTCCCCGCTCCTACGAGCAGTACTTC,CASSKVPSGYQGPRSYEQYF
few,TRBD1,TRBV7-9,TRBJ2-6,TGTGCCAGCAGCGAGTCGACAGGGACCTCTGGGGCCAACGTCCTGACTTTC,CASSESTGTSGANVLTF
NA,NA,TRBV20-1,TRBJ1-5,TGCAGTGCTAAAAGAGGGAGTAATCAGCCCCAGCATTTT,CSAKRGSNQPQHF
NA,NA,TRBV9,TRBJ2-7,TGTGCCAGCAGTGATAGGGGGGGGCTTTACAATGAGCAGTACTTC,CASSDRGGLYNEQYF
NA,NA,TRBV14,TRBJ1-1,TGTGCCAGCAGCCAAGTTGGAGGGGACGGCACTGAAGCTTTCTTT,CASSQVGGDGTEAFF
NA,NA,TRBV4-3,TRBJ2-3,TGCGCCAGCAGCCAAGAAGGGGTCAGAGATACGCAGTATTTT,CASSQEGVRDTQYF
NA,NA,TRBV28,TRBJ2-3,TGTGCCAGCCATACGACAAGGGAGGCCACAGATACGCAGTATTTT,CASHTTREATDTQYF
NA,TRBD1,TRBV20-1,TRBJ2-6,TGCAGTGCGACAATTCGGGACAGACGTTCTGGGGCCAACGTCCTGACTTTC,CSATIRDRRSGANVLTF
once,TRBD1,TRBV20-1,TRBJ2-7,TGCAGTGCTAAGGACCCGCGACAGGGATCCTACGAGCAGTACTTC,CSAKDPRQGSYEQYF
many,NA,TRBV7-6,TRBJ2-3,TGTGCCAGCTCGACCAGCACAGATACGCAGTATTTT,CASSTSTDTQYF
NA,NA,TRBV29-1,TRBJ2-5,TGCAGCGGATGGGACCTGCGCCAAGAGACCCAGTACTTC,CSGWDLRQETQYF
NA,TRBD1,TRBV20-1,TRBJ2-5,TGCAGTGCGAGCACAGGGGGCTGGGAGACCCAGTACTTC,CSASTGGWETQYF
NA,NA,TRBV7-2,TRBJ2-3,TGTGCCAGCAGTGGGGGTAGGCCCCCAGATACGCAGTATTTT,CASSGGRPPDTQYF
NA,TRBD2,TRBV20-1,TRBJ2-5,TGCAGTGCTGAACCGGGACTAGGGACTGAGACCCAGTACTTC,CSAEPGLGTETQYF
NA,TRBD1,TRBV27,TRBJ1-6,TGTGCCAGCAGTTTTTTTTTCCCCCGACAGGGACGGAATTCACCCCTCCACTTT,CASSFFFPRQGRNSPLHF
few,NA,TRBV24-1,TRBJ1-1,TGTGCCACCAGTGATAGGTGGAACACTGAAGCTTTCTTT,CATSDRWNTEAFF
NA,NA,TRBV5-1,TRBJ2-3,TGCGCCAGCAGCTTGGAGGGTCACCCAGCGGATACGCAGTATTTT,CASSLEGHPADTQYF
many,TRBD2,TRBV10-3,TRBJ2-3,TGTGCCATCAGTGACCTCGCTCGGACTAGCGGGAGCACAGATACGCAGTATTTT,CAISDLARTSGSTDTQYF
once,NA,TRBV6-2/TRBV6-3,TRBJ2-1,TGTGCCAGCAGGCCCCCGGGGCAGGGTGGCTATGAGCAGTTCTTC,CASRPPGQGGYEQFF
once,TRBD1,TRBV7-8,TRBJ2-5,TGTGCCAGCAGCCCGGGACAGCGACAAGAGACCCAGTACTTC,CASSPGQRQETQYF
NA,NA,TRBV2,TRBJ2-5,TGTGCCAGCAGTGAAGGATTTGGAGGGAAACAGACCCAGTACTTC,CASSEGFGGKQTQYF
NA,NA,TRBV28,TRBJ2-1,TGTGCCAGCGGCGGGCCGAATGAGCAGTTCTTC,CASGGPNEQFF
few,NA,TRBV20-1,TRBJ2-5,TGCAGTGCTAGAGGCGGCAGGGGATTTCAAGAGACCCAGTACTTC,CSARGGRGFQETQYF
NA,TRBD1,TRBV5-6,TRBJ2-3,TGTGCCAGCAGACCCCAGGGGGCAGTTACAGATACGCAGTATTTT,CASRPQGAVTDTQYF
NA,NA,TRBV2,TRBJ2-1,TGTGCCAGCAGTGAAGCGCTTCGGGTCGGAGAGCAGTTCTTC,CASSEALRVGEQFF
NA,TRBD1,TRBV7-8,TRBJ2-3,TGTGCCAGCAGCTACCGGGACAGGGTTGGAGATACGCAGTATTTT,CASSYRDRVGDTQYF
few,NA,TRBV7-9,TRBJ2-3,TGTGCCAGCAGCCCGAAGGGGCCAGATACGCAGTATTTT,CASSPKGPDTQYF
NA,NA,TRBV5-1,TRBJ2-3,TGCGCCAGCAGCTTGGCACAGATTAAAATCACCGATACGCAGTATTTT,CASSLAQIKITDTQYF
NA,NA,TRBV10-3,TRBJ1-2,TGTGCCATCAGTGACGAGGGGTATGGCTACACCTTC,CAISDEGYGYTF
few,TRBD2,TRBV5-5,TRBJ2-1,TGTGCCAGCAGCGGCGGGAGTGGCTACAATGAGCAGTTCTTC,CASSGGSGYNEQFF
NA,TRBD2,TRBV7-2,TRBJ2-1,TGTGCCAGCAGCCCCCTAGCGGGCCTAGCATACAATGAGCAGTTCTTC,CASSPLAGLAYNEQFF
NA,TRBD2,TRBV20-1,TRBJ2-1,TGCAGTGCTCGAAACTTTCTAGCGGGACACCACAATGAGCAGTTCTTC,CSARNFLAGHHNEQFF
NA,TRBD2,TRBV7-8,TRBJ2-3,TGTGCCAGCAGCACGAAGGATGCGGGAGATTGGACAGATACGCAGTATTTT,CASSTKDAGDWTDTQYF
NA,TRBD1,TRBV12-3/TRBV12-4,TRBJ2-7,TGTGCCAGCAGTCCAGGGGGCGTCTCCTACGAGCAGTACTTC,CASSPGGVSYEQYF
NA,TRBD1,TRBV29-1,TRBJ2-1,TGCAGCGGGATGGACAGGGCGCACAATGAGCAGTTCTTC,CSGMDRAHNEQFF
many,NA,TRBV7-2,TRBJ2-2,TGTGCCAGCAGCTTACGGCGGGGAACCACCGGGGAGCTGTTTTTT,CASSLRRGTTGELFF
NA,NA,TRBV21-1,TRBJ2-5,TGTGCCAGCAGCAAAGGGGCACGGGAGGGCCAAAATGAGCAGTACTTC,CASSKGAREGQNEQYF
NA,TRBD1,TRBV20-1,TRBJ1-2,TGCAGTGCTCAGACGGAGGGGGCGGAAGGCTACACCTTC,CSAQTEGAEGYTF
NA,TRBD2,TRBV11-2,TRBJ2-3,TGTGCCAGCAGCCACTTCCCGGGACTAGAGGACACAGATACGCAGTATTTT,CASSHFPGLEDTDTQYF
NA,TRBD2,TRBV10-3,TRBJ2-7,TGTGCCATCGGCGGGAGCTCCTACGAGCAGTACTTC,CAIGGSSYEQYF
NA,TRBD2,TRBV20-1,TRBJ2-5,TGCAGTGCTAGGTTAGCGGGGGAGACTCGACAGACCCAGTACTTC,CSARLAGETRQTQYF
many,NA,TRBV6-5,TRBJ2-5,TGTGCCAGCAGTGGGGGGGCCGAAACAGAGACCCAGTACTTC,CASSGGAETETQYF
NA,NA,TRBV4-3,TRBJ1-2,TGCGCCAGCAGCCAAGAGGTCACAGGGTTCTATGGCTACACCTTC,CASSQEVTGFYGYTF
NA,NA,TRBV12-3/TRBV12-4,TRBJ1-3,TGTGCCAGCAGCCCATGGGACGTTGGAAACACCATATATTTT,CASSPWDVGNTIYF
NA,NA,TRBV4-2,TRBJ2-6,TGTGCCAGCAGCGACAGGGAGGGCGCTGGGGCCAACGTCCTGACTTTC,CASSDREGAGANVLTF
NA,NA,TRBV20-1,TRBJ2-7,TGCAGTGGACAGGAGTCCTACGAGCAGTACTTC,CSGQESYEQYF
NA,NA,TRBV7-2,TRBJ2-2,TGTGCCAGCAGCCCCCCATTCGGCCGAGCCGGGGAGCTGTTTTTT,CASSPPFGRAGELFF
few,TRBD1,TRBV29-1,TRBJ1-2,TGCAGCGTTGAACGAAGACAGGGGGACTATGGCTACACCTTC,CSVERRQGDYGYTF
NA,NA,TRBV3-1,TRBJ2-4,TGTGCCAGCAGCCAAAGGGTTATGGACATTCAGTACTTC,CASSQRVMDIQYF
NA,TRBD1,TRBV18,TRBJ1-2,TGTGCCAGCTCACCGTTGGGACAGGGGTTGGACTATGGCTACACCTTC,CASSPLGQGLDYGYTF
NA,NA,TRBV11-1,TRBJ2-3,TGTGCCAGCAGCCAACCCGGCCTAGGGGGGACAGATACGCAGTATTTT,CASSQPGLGGTDTQYF
NA,NA,TRBV20-1,TRBJ2-7,TGCAGTGCTAGGTACGGAGGTCACGAGCAGTACTTC,CSARYGGHEQYF
NA,NA,TRBV28,TRBJ2-4,TGTGCCAGCAGTTTTTCGCCCGGGACGTCCAAAAACATTCAGTACTTC,CASSFSPGTSKNIQYF
NA,NA,TRBV7-9,TRBJ1-1,TGTGCCAGCAACCCGACACTCCCCGTTATGACTGAAGCTTTCTTT,CASNPTLPVMTEAFF
few,NA,TRBV6-1,TRBJ2-1,TGTGCCAGCAGTGACCGGGACGACTTTCTCTATGAGCAGTTCTTC,CASSDRDDFLYEQFF
few,TRBD1,TRBV11-2,TRBJ2-4,TGTGCCAGCACCCCTACAGGGGCTAACATTCAGTACTTC,CASTPTGANIQYF
NA,NA,TRBV4-2,TRBJ1-1,TGTGCCAGCACACGCACGGCAGGCGACACTGAAGCTTTCTTT,CASTRTAGDTEAFF